Sequencing of this T cell receptor beta chain was carried out in a study of cytotoxic CD8 clonotypes in ibrutinib-treated CLL. As for the study in general: Mean values per sample were hundreds of thousands of productive templates and 94,082 productive rearrangements.

This clone was recorded only once. What it binds is unknown. Study-level points and caveats: The clonality went up when patients responded to ibrutinib and dropped back toward baseline at progression. Under therapy, public clonotypes either contracted or stayed stable, and they were uncommon.

Sequenced by immunoSEQ multiplex PCR; TCRdb stores in-frame clones only, minus some. The profile covers over 250,000 clones, with roughly 76% appearing a single time and about 5.3% taken by the ten largest. The sequencing here drew on PBMCs, taken at disease progression, from a patient treated with ibrutinib. The clonotype originates from a human donor with chronic lymphocytic leukemia.

For the CDR3, the DNA is TGCGCCAGCAGCCGACTACCAGGGGCCTATGGCTACACCTTC. Its protein product is CASSRLPGAYGYTF. The rearrangement links TRBV4-1 to TRBJ1-2; possible D gene TRBD1, 6 bases. The CDR3 contains 14 residues. Germline V gene sequence: CDR1 MGHRA, CDR2 YSYEKL. V was cut by 4 bases and J by 4 bases, with 13 bases left in between.